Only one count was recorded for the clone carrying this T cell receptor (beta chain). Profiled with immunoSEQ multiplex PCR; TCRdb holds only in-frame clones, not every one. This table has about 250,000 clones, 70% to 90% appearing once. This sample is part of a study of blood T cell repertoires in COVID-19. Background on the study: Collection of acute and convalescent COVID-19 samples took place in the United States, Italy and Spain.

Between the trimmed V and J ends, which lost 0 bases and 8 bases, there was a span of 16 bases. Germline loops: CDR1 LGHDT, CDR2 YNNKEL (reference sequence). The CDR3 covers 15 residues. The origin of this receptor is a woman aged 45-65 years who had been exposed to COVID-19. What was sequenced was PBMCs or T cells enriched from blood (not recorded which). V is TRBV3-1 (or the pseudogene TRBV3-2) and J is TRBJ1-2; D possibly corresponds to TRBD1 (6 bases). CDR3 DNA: TGTGCCAGCAGCCAAGATCGGTTACAGGGAATGGGCTACACCTTC. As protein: CASSQDRLQGMGYTF.